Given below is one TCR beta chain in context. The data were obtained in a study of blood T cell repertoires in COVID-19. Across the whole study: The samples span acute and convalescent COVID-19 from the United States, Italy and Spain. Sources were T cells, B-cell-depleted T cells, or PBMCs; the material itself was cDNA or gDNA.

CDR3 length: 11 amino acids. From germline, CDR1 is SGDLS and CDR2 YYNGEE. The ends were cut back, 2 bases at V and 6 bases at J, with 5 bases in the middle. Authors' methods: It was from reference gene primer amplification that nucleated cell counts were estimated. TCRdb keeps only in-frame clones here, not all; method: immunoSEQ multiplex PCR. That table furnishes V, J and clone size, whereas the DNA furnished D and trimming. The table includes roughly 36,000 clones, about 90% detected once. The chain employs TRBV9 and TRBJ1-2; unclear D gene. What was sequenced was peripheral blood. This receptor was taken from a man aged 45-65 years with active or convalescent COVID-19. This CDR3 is CASSVLNGYTF. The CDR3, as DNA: TGTGCCAGCAGCGTTCTTAATGGCTACACCTTC.